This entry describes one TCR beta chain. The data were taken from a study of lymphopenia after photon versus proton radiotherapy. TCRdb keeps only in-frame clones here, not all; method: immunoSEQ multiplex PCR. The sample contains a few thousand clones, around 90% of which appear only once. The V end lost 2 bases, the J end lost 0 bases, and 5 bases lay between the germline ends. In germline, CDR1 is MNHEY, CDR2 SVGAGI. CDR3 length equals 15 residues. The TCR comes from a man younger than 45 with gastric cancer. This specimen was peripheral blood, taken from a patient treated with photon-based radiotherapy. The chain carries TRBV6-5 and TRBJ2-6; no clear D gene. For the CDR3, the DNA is TGTGCCAGCAGTTACGGGATCTCTGGGGCCAACGTCCTGACTTTC. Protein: CASSYGISGANVLTF.